This TCR beta chain was sequenced during a study of blood T cells in healthy people across ages. V was clipped by 9 bases and J by 0 bases, with 17 bases between them. The CDR3 has 15 amino acids. The germline CDR1 and CDR2 sequences are LGHNA and YNFKEQ. For the second PCR, which ran for about 6 to 11 cycles, a sample-barcoded 5' primer and a J-beta primer mix were used. TCRdb processed the 5' RACE reads anew with MiXCR; each CDR3 protein has one entry. Among 1.6 million or so distinct CDR3 sequences listed, approximately 32% were seen once. The rearrangement uses TRBV4-2 and TRBJ1-2, with D tentatively TRBD1 (6 bases). The origin of this receptor is a woman aged 30 to 39 in good health. The sample comprised blood. The CDR3 coding sequence is TGTGCCAGTAAGACAGGATTCGTGGCTAACTATGGCTACACCTTC. Amino acid sequence: CASKTGFVANYGYTF.